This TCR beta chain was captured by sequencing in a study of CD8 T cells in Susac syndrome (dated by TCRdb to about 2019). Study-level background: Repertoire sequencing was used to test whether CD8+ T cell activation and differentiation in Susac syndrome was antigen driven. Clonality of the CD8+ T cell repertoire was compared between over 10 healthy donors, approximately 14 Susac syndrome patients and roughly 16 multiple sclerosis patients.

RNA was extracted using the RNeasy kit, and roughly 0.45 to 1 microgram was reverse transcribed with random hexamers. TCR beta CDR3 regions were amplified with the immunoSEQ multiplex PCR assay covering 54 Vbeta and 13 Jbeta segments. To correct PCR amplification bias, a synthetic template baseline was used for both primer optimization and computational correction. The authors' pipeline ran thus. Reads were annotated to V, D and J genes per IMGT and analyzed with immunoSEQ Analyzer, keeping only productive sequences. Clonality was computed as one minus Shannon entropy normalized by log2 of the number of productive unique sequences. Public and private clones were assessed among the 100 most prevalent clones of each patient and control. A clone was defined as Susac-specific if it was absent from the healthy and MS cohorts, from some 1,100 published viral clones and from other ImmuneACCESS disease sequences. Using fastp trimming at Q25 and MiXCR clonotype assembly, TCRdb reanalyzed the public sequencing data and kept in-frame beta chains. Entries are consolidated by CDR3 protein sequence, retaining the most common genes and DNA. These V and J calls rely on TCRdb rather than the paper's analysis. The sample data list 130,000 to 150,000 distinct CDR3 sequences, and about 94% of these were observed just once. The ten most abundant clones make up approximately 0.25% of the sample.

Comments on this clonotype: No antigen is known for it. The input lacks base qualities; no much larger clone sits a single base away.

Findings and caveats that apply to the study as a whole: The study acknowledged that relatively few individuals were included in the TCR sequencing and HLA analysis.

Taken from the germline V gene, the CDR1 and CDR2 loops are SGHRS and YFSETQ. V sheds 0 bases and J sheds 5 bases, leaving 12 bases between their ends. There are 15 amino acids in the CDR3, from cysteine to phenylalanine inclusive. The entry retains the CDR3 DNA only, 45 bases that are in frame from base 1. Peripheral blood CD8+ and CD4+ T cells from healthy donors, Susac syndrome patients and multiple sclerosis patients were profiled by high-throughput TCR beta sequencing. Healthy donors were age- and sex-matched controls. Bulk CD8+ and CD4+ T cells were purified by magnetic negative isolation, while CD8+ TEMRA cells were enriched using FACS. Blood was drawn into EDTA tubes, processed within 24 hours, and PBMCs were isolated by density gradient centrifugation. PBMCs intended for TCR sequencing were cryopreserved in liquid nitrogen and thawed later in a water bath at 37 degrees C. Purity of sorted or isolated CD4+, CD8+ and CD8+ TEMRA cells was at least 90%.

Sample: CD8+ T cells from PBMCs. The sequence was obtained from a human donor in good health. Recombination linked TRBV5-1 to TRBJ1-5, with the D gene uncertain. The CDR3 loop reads CASSLAPDGDQPQHF. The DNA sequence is TGCGCCAGCAGCTTGGCCCCGGATGGGGATCAGCCCCAGCATTTT.